This TCR beta chain was captured by sequencing in a study of T cell repertoires in cytomegalovirus infection (dated by TCRdb to the late 2010s). With regard to the full study: Donor HLA type was relevant to the analysis, because carriage of CMV infection together with the matching HLA type was indicated by public TCR beta signatures. Paper-wide results and their limitations: The ex vivo response was dominated by HLA-C-restricted CMV-specific TCR beta clonotypes, which also provided the single most frequent clonotype in two of eight donors. Carriers of CMV infection plus the relevant HLA type were discriminated by the cumulative frequency of public TCR beta family members in the study cohort and in an independent roughly 400-donor cohort.

Instrument on record: Illumina HiSeq 1500. TCRdb cleaned the public reads at Q25 with fastp, built clones with MiXCR and kept in-frame beta chains. Rows with a matching CDR3 protein are joined into one entry that keeps the most common DNA and genes. The sample table lists about 150,000 distinct CDR3 sequences, over 15% of them with a count of one. The ten largest clones represent about 17% of the sample. Worth noting for this clonotype: Its antigen is not yet known. No base quality values were provided; no much bigger clone lies one nucleotide off.

Trimmed from V: 6 bases; trimmed from J: 7 bases; junction bases lacking a gene match: 10. The CDR3, from cysteine to phenylalanine, totals 14 residues. The DNA shown is the 42-base CDR3, in frame from base 1. CDR1 and CDR2, per the germline V gene, are MNHEY and SVGEGT. Sequences were obtained from CD8+ T cells from PBMCs. Here the chain combines TRBV6-2 or TRBV6-3 and TRBJ2-5, with 8 bases in between that match TRBD1. This receptor was taken from a human donor in good health (CMV status not recorded). Some clones in this sample may be carry-over from other donors' samples. This receptor carries the CDR3 CASSLDRAFMTQYF. DNA sequence: TGTGCCAGCAGCCTGGACAGGGCTTTTATGACCCAGTACTTC.